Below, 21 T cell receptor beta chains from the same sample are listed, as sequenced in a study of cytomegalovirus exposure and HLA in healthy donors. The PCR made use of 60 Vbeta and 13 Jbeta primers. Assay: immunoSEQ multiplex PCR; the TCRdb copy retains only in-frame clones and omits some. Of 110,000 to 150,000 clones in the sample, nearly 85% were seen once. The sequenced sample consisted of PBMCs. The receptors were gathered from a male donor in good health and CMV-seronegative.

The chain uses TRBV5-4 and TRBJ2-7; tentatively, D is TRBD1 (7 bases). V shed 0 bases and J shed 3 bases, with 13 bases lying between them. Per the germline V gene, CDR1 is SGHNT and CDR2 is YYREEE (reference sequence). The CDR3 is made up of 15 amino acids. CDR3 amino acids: CASSLDDREDYEQYF. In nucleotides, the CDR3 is TGTGCCAGCAGCTTGGACGACAGGGAGGACTACGAGCAGTACTTC. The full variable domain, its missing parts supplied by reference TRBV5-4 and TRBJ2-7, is ETGVTQSPTHLIKTRGQQVTLRCSSQSGHNTVSWYQQALGQGPQFIFQYYREEENGRGNFPPRFSGLQFPNYSSELNVNALELDDSALYLCASSLDDREDYEQYFGPGTRLTVT.

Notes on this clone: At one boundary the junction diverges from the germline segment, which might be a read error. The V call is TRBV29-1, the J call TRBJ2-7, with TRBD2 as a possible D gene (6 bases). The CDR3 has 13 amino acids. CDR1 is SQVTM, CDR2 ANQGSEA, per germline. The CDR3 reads CSVSLAISDEQYF. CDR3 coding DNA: TGCAGCGTTTCACTAGCAATCTCCGACGAGCAGTACTTC.

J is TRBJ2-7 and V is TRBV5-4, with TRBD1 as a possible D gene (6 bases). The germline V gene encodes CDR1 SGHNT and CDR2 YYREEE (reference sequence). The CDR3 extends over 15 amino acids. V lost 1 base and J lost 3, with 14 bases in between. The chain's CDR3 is CASSLRGLGGYEQYF. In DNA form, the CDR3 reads TGTGCCAGCAGCTTGAGGGGGTTAGGAGGCTACGAGCAGTACTTC.

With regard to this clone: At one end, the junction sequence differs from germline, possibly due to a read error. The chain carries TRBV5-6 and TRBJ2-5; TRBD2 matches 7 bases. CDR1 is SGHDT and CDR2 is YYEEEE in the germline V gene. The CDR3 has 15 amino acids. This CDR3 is CASSPGTTNQEIQYF. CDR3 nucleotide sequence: TGTGCCAGCAGCCCCGGGACTACCAACCAAGAGATCCAGTACTTC.

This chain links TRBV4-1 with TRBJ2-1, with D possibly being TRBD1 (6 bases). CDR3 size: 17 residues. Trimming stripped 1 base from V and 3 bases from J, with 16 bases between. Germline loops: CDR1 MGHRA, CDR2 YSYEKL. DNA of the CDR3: TGCGCCAGCAGCCAAGCCCATACAGGGAACGTCTACAATGAGCAGTTCTTC. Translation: CASSQAHTGNVYNEQFF.

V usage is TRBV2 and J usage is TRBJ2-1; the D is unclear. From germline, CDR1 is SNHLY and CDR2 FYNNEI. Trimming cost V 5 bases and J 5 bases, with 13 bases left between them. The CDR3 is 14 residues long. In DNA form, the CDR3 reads TGTGCCAGCAGTCCAGAAGTGCTGGACAATGAGCAGTTCTTC. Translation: CASSPEVLDNEQFF.

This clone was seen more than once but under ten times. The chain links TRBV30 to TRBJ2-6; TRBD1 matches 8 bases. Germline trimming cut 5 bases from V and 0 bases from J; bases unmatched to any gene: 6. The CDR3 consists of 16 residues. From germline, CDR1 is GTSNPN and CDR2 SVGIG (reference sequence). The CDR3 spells CAWWTGKDSGANVLTF. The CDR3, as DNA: TGTGCCTGGTGGACAGGGAAGGACTCTGGGGCCAACGTCCTGACTTTC.

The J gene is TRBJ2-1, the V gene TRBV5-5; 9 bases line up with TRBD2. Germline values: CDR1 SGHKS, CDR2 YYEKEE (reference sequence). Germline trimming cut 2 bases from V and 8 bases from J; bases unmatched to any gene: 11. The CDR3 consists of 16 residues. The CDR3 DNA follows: TGTGCCAGCAGCTTCGGGGCGGGGGGGTACACCTATGAGCAGTTCTTC. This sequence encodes CASSFGAGGYTYEQFF.

CDR3 nucleotides: TGTGCCAGCAGCTTAGCATCACAGGGCGAGCAGTACTTC. It codes for CASSLASQGEQYF. The chain uses TRBV7-6 and TRBJ2-7; the D gene is possibly TRBD1 (6 bases). V lost 0 bases and J lost 6, with 9 bases in between. Germline CDR1 SGHVS, CDR2 FNYEAQ. The CDR3 has 13 amino acids.

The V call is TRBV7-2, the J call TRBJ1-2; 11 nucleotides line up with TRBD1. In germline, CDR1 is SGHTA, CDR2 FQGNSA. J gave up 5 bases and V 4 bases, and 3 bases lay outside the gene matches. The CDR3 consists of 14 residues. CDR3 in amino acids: CASSSRDRGYGYTF. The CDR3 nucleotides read TGTGCCAGCAGCTCACGGGACAGGGGGTATGGCTACACCTTC.

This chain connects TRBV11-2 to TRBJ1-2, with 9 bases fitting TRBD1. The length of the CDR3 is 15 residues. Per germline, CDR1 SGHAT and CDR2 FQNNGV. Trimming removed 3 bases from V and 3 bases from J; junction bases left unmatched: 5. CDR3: CASSFSGTGYYGYTF. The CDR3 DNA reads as TGTGCCAGCAGCTTTTCCGGGACAGGGTACTATGGCTACACCTTC. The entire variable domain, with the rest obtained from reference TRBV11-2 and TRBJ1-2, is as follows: EAGVAQSPRYKIIEKRQSVAFWCNPISGHATLYWYQQILGQGPKLLIQFQNNGVVDDSQLPKDRFSAERLKGVDSTLKIQPAKLEDSAVYLCASSFSGTGYYGYTFGSGTRLTVV.

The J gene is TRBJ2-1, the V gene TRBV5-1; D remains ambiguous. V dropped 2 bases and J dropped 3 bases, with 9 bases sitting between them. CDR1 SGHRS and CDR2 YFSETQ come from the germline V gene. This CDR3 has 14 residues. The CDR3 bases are TGCGCCAGCAGCTTATCCAGCGACTACAATGAGCAGTTCTTC. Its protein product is CASSLSSDYNEQFF.

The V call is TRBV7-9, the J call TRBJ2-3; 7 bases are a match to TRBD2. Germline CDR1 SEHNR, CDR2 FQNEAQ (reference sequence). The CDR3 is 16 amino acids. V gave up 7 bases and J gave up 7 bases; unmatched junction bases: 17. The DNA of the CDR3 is TGTGCCAGCATCCCAGCGGGACCCCTCGCCGGGAATACGCAGTATTTT. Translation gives CASIPAGPLAGNTQYF.

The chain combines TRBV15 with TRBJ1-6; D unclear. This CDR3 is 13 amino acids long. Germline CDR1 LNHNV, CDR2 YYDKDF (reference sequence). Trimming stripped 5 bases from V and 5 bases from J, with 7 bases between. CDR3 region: CATSGRNNSPLHF. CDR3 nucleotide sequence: TGTGCCACCAGCGGCAGGAATAATTCACCCCTCCACTTT.

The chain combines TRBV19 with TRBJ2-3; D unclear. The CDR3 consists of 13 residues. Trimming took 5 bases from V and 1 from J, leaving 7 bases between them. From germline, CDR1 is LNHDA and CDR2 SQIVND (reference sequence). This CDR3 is CASSSRGTDTQYF. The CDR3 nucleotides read TGTGCCAGTAGTTCCCGGGGCACAGATACGCAGTATTTT.

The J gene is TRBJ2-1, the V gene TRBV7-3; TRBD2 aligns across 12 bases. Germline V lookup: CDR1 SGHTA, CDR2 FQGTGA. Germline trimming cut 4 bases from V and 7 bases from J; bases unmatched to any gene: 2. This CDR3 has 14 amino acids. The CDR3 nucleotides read TGTGCCAGCAGCTCTGGGACTAGCGGGAATGAGCAGTTCTTC. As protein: CASSSGTSGNEQFF.

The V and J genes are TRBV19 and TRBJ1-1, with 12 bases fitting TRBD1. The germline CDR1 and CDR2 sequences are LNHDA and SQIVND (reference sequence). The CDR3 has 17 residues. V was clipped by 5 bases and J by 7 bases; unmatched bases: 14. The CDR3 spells CASSGGTGGVLFHEAFF. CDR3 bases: TGTGCCAGTAGTGGTGGGACAGGGGGCGTTTTATTTCATGAAGCTTTCTTT.

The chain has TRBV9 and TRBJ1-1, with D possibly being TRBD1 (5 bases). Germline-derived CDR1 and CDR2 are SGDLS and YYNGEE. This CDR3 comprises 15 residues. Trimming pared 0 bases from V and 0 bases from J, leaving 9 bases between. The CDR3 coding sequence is TGTGCCAGCAGCGTAGAGGGGTTCATGAACACTGAAGCTTTCTTT. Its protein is CASSVEGFMNTEAFF.

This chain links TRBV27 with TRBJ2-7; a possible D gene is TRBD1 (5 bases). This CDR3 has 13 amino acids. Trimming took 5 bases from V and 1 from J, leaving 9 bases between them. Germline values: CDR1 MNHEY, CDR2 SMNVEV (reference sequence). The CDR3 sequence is CASSPQGSYEQYF. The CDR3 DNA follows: TGTGCCAGCAGTCCCCAGGGTTCCTACGAGCAGTACTTC.

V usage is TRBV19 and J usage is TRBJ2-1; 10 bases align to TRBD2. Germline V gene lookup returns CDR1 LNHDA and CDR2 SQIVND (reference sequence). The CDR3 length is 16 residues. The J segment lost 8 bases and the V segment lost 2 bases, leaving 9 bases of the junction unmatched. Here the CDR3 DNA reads TGTGCCAGTAGTATACGAGCGGGAGGGCCTCTCCATGAGCAGTTCTTC. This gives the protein CASSIRAGGPLHEQFF.

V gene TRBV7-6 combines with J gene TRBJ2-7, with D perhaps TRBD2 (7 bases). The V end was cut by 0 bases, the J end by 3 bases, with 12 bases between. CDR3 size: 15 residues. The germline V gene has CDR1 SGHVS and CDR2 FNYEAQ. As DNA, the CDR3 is TGTGCCAGCAGCTTAGCGGGGGGAGGGGGCTACGAGCAGTACTTC. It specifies CASSLAGGGGYEQYF.